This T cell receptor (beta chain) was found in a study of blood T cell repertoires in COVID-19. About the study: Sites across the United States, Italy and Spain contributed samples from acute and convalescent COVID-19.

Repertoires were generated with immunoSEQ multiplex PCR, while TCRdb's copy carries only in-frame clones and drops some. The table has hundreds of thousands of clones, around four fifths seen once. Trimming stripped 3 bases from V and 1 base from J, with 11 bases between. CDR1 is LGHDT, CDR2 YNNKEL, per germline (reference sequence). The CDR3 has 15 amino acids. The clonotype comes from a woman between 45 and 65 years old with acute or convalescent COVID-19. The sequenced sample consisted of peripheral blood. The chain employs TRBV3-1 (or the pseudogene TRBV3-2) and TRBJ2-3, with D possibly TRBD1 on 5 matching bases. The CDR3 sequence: CASSQGPIGTDTQYF. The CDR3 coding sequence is TGTGCCAGCAGCCAGGGGCCTATTGGCACAGATACGCAGTATTTT.